These T cell receptor beta chains were read from a single sample in a study of radiotherapy plus CTLA-4 blockade in lung cancer. Sequenced by immunoSEQ multiplex PCR; TCRdb stores in-frame clones only, minus some. This table holds 85,000 to 90,000 clones, around 86% found once. The sample was peripheral blood, taken from a patient treated with radiotherapy plus ipilimumab. These receptors were taken from a human donor with non-small cell lung cancer that progressed on radiotherapy plus ipilimumab. CDR3s include the opening cysteine and the closing phenylalanine or tryptophan. The order of the fields is D gene, J gene, V gene, clone size, CDR3 DNA, CDR3 protein. The D gene is left open where the match is weak. Clone size, where shown, is once, few, many, or a class for clones that have expanded.

NA,TRBJ1-6,TRBV6-1,NA,TGTGCCAGCAGTGAGGGGACAACCTGGCTTCATAATTCACCCCTCCACTTT,CASSEGTTWLHNSPLHF
NA,TRBJ1-1,TRBV6-5,NA,TGTGCCAGCAGTCGGGACTTTAAGAACACTGAAGCTTTCTTT,CASSRDFKNTEAFF
NA,TRBJ2-5,TRBV6-1,NA,TGTGCCAGCAGTGGGTCAGGTCAAGAGACCCAGTACTTC,CASSGSGQETQYF
NA,TRBJ2-1,TRBV5-1,NA,TGCGCCAGCAGCTCTGGGTGGCTAACCCCCTCCTACAATGAGCAGTTCTTC,CASSSGWLTPSYNEQFF
TRBD2,TRBJ2-1,TRBV9,NA,TGTGCCAGCACCCCCGGACTAGCGGGACCGGTTGGTGAGCAGTTCTTC,CASTPGLAGPVGEQFF
TRBD2,TRBJ2-1,TRBV18,NA,TGTGCCAGCTCACCAGGGGGTAGCGGGGGATTCTTGAATGAGCAGTTCTTC,CASSPGGSGGFLNEQFF
NA,TRBJ2-7,TRBV5-1,few,TGCGCCAGCAGCTTGGTGGCAGTCCAAGTTTTTTCCTACGAGCAGTACTTC,CASSLVAVQVFSYEQYF
TRBD1,TRBJ1-3,TRBV4-1,NA,TGCGCCAGCAGCCAGGCCGGGACAGTGAACACCATATATTTT,CASSQAGTVNTIYF
TRBD2,TRBJ2-3,TRBV5-1,NA,TGCGCCAGCAGCCTAGGACTAGCAGATACGCAGTATTTT,CASSLGLADTQYF
NA,TRBJ2-7,TRBV30,NA,TGTGCCTTCAGAAGGGTGGGGGTCGAGCAGTACTTC,CAFRRVGVEQYF
NA,TRBJ1-2,TRBV27,NA,TGTGCCAGCAGTTTAAGCGGGGTTGGCTACACCTTC,CASSLSGVGYTF
TRBD2,TRBJ2-1,TRBV12-5,NA,TGTGCTAGTGGACCGAGACTAGCGGGAGGTAATGAGCAGTTCTTC,CASGPRLAGGNEQFF
NA,TRBJ1-1,TRBV6-1,NA,TGTGCCAGCTTCGGGTCGTACACTGAAGCTTTCTTT,CASFGSYTEAFF
NA,TRBJ1-5,TRBV19,NA,TGTGCCAGCCTGGGCAGACTACAAGGAAATAGCAATCAGCCCCAGCATTTT,CASLGRLQGNSNQPQHF
TRBD1,TRBJ2-5,TRBV7-9,NA,TGTGCCAGCAGCTTAGGGACAGGGCGATGGGAGACCCAGTACTTC,CASSLGTGRWETQYF
NA,TRBJ2-2,TRBV19,NA,TGTGCCAGTAGTATAGACAGGGGTCCCGGGGAGCTGTTTTTT,CASSIDRGPGELFF
TRBD1,TRBJ2-5,TRBV7-9,NA,TGTGCCAGCAGCTTACCCTCCGGACAGGGTCAGACCCAGTACTTC,CASSLPSGQGQTQYF
NA,TRBJ1-1,TRBV29-1,NA,TGCAGCGTTGATAGGGGTCGGAGCGACACTGAAGCTTTCTTT,CSVDRGRSDTEAFF
NA,TRBJ2-7,TRBV7-2,NA,TGTGCCAGCAGCTTTTTGGGCAGCCGGGAGCAGTACTTC,CASSFLGSREQYF
NA,TRBJ1-6,TRBV18,NA,TGTGCCAGCTCACGAAGTCATGCGGACTCCCTTAATTCACCCCTCCACTTT,CASSRSHADSLNSPLHF
NA,TRBJ1-2,TRBV30,once,TGTGCCTGGAGGGGCGCAGGGTCTAGCGCCTATGGCTACACCTTC,CAWRGAGSSAYGYTF
TRBD1,TRBJ2-2,TRBV29-1,NA,TGCAGCGTTGGGCCGAGACAGGGAGTGAACACCGGGGAGCTGTTTTTT,CSVGPRQGVNTGELFF
TRBD1,TRBJ2-7,TRBV7-2,NA,TGTGCCAGCAGCAAGACAGGGGCGAGCTCCTACGAGCAGTACTTC,CASSKTGASSYEQYF
NA,TRBJ1-5,TRBV18,NA,TGTGCCAGCTCACCAAACGGGGGTGGTAACAATCAGCCCCAGCATTTT,CASSPNGGGNNQPQHF
NA,TRBJ1-2,TRBV29-1,once,TGCAGCGTTGATTCTTCCTATGGCTACACCTTC,CSVDSSYGYTF
NA,TRBJ2-1,TRBV18,NA,TGTGCCAGCTCACCACCGGCAGACCCGTACAATGAGCAGTTCTTC,CASSPPADPYNEQFF
NA,TRBJ1-4,TRBV12-1,NA,TGTGCAAGCGAGGCAACTAATGAAAAACTGTTTTTT,CASEATNEKLFF
NA,TRBJ2-4,TRBV11-3,NA,TGTGCCAGCAGCTTAGTTCCTAGCATCATTCAGTACTTC,CASSLVPSIIQYF
NA,TRBJ2-7,TRBV6-5,NA,TGTGCCAGCAGTTATAGAGGACGGATGAACTACGAGCAGTACTTC,CASSYRGRMNYEQYF
TRBD2,TRBJ2-7,TRBV7-2,few,TGTGCCAGCAGCTTAGGGGCTAGCGGAGTCTACGAGCAGTACTTC,CASSLGASGVYEQYF
TRBD2,TRBJ2-3,TRBV5-1,NA,TGCGCCAGCAGCTCGGGACTAGCGGGGGGGCCGGGGACAGATACGCAGTATTTT,CASSSGLAGGPGTDTQYF
NA,TRBJ2-5,TRBV7-2,NA,TGTGCCAGCAGCTTAATGAATGGGCAGGGGGAGACCCAGTACTTC,CASSLMNGQGETQYF
NA,TRBJ2-1,TRBV5-1,NA,TGCGCCAGCAGGGACGGGATCAGCTCCTACAATGAGCAGTTCTTC,CASRDGISSYNEQFF
TRBD2,TRBJ2-1,TRBV7-6,once,TGTGCCAGCAGCGCCTCGGGGGGAGTGGTTGAGCAGTTCTTC,CASSASGGVVEQFF
NA,TRBJ2-5,TRBV6-1,NA,TGTGCCAGCAGTGACACCAGGGCTTTTGTTCGGCAGTACTTC,CASSDTRAFVRQYF
NA,TRBJ2-3,TRBV30,once,TGTGCCTGGGCCGCCCAGGGGCGTCGGGGCACAGATACGCAGTATTTT,CAWAAQGRRGTDTQYF
NA,TRBJ1-1,TRBV5-4,NA,TGTGCCAGCATTGGGGTAGTCGCCGAAGCTTTCTTT,CASIGVVAEAFF
TRBD2,TRBJ2-5,TRBV27,NA,TGTGCCAGCAGTTTGTTTAGCGGGGGATCCCAAGAGACCCAGTACTTC,CASSLFSGGSQETQYF
NA,TRBJ1-5,TRBV9,NA,TGTGCCAGCAGCGCCCTGGACAGCAGCAATCAGCCCCAGCATTTT,CASSALDSSNQPQHF
TRBD1,TRBJ2-5,TRBV6-1,NA,TGTGCCAGCAGCGTTGGGACAGGGTTGCGGGAGACCCAGTACTTC,CASSVGTGLRETQYF
TRBD1,TRBJ1-5,TRBV2,NA,TGTGCCAGCACCCAGGCCACAGGGGGCGTCCAGCCCCAGCATTTT,CASTQATGGVQPQHF
NA,TRBJ2-7,TRBV7-2,NA,TGTGCCAGCAGCCCCGCCTGGACAGCCCTGGAGCAGTACTTC,CASSPAWTALEQYF
TRBD1,TRBJ1-5,TRBV18,NA,TGTGCCAGCTCACCTGACAGGGGGAACGGCAATCAGCCCCAGCATTTT,CASSPDRGNGNQPQHF
TRBD1,TRBJ1-5,TRBV6-5,NA,TGTGCCAGCAGTTCCCGGGGACAGGGAAGGCAGCCCCAGCATTTT,CASSSRGQGRQPQHF
TRBD2,TRBJ2-2,TRBV2,NA,TGTGCCAGCAGAAGACTAGCGGGAGTGTCCGGGGAGCTGTTTTTT,CASRRLAGVSGELFF
NA,TRBJ1-5,TRBV18,NA,TGTGCCAGCTCAGTCGACGGCCCCAATCAGCCCCAGCATTTT,CASSVDGPNQPQHF
NA,TRBJ1-1,TRBV4-2,NA,TGTGCCAGCAGCCATGGGGCCGGCTTCCCAGCTTTCTTT,CASSHGAGFPAFF
NA,TRBJ1-1,TRBV5-1,NA,TGCGCCAGCAGCTTGGGCGTCAGGGGTTTTGACACTGAAGCTTTCTTT,CASSLGVRGFDTEAFF
NA,TRBJ2-3,TRBV5-4,few,TGTGCCAGCAGCTTGCTAGCAACAGATACGCAGTATTTT,CASSLLATDTQYF
NA,TRBJ2-1,TRBV6-1,NA,TGTGCCAGCAGGCCGGCGTCAAATGAGCAGTTCTTC,CASRPASNEQFF
TRBD2,TRBJ2-1,TRBV27,NA,TGTGCCAGCAGTTTATATGGGACTAGCACATACAATGAGCAGTTCTTC,CASSLYGTSTYNEQFF
NA,TRBJ1-4,TRBV4-1,NA,TGCGCCAGCGGGTCCGCGGGGCTATCTAATGAAAAACTGTTTTTT,CASGSAGLSNEKLFF
TRBD1,TRBJ2-3,TRBV27,NA,TGTGCCGGCAGTTTCCGGGACAGGACTGTCAGAGATACGCAGTATTTT,CAGSFRDRTVRDTQYF
TRBD2,TRBJ2-3,TRBV30,NA,TGTGCCTGGAGTGAAGGGTGGCTAGCGGGAGGAGATACGCAGTATTTT,CAWSEGWLAGGDTQYF
TRBD1,TRBJ1-4,TRBV9,NA,TGTGCCAGCAGCGAGGGATGGGACAGCTCAACTAATGAAAAACTGTTTTTT,CASSEGWDSSTNEKLFF
TRBD1,TRBJ1-2,TRBV19,NA,TGTGCCAGTAGTATCCAGACAGGGGGCAGTGGCTACACCTTC,CASSIQTGGSGYTF
TRBD2,TRBJ2-7,TRBV6-4,NA,TGTGCCAGCAGTGACTCACTAGCGGGAGACTACGAGCAGTACTTC,CASSDSLAGDYEQYF
NA,TRBJ1-3,TRBV19,few,TGTGCCAGTAGTGCCGGGGGTATCTCTGGAAACACCATATATTTT,CASSAGGISGNTIYF
TRBD2,TRBJ2-7,TRBV19,NA,TGTGCCAGTAGTACCCTCCCCGGGACTAGCGGTTACGAGCAGTACTTC,CASSTLPGTSGYEQYF